The 27 T cell receptor beta chains in this list originate from one sample, sequenced in a study of graft-versus-host responses after intestinal transplantation. The protocol was immunoSEQ multiplex PCR, while the TCRdb copy is restricted to in-frame clones and leaves out a portion. The sample carries 130,000 or so clones, 85% to 95% recorded once. No antigens are known for them. Source: unstimulated CD4+ T cells sorted from spleen or lymph node cells, taken before intestinal transplant. These receptors were taken from a human donor who received an intestinal transplant.

The rearrangement joins TRBV20-1 to TRBJ2-7; D is unresolved. Trimming cost V 7 bases and J 13 bases, with 11 bases left between them. The germline gives CDR1 DFQATT, CDR2 SNEGSKA (reference sequence). The CDR3 runs to 8 residues. This chain's CDR3 is CSDRQAYF. Here the CDR3 DNA reads TGCAGTGATAGGCAGGCCTACTTC.

This clone was counted once. The chain uses TRBV5-4 and TRBJ1-1; D gene unclear. With 3 bases removed from V and 1 base from J, the gap between germline ends came to 16 bases. The CDR3 runs 16 residues. CDR1 SGHNT and CDR2 YYREEE come from the germline V gene (reference sequence). The CDR3 nucleotides read TGTGCCAGCAGCTCAGCCCCGACAAGCCGGAACACTGAAGCTTTCTTT. Residues: CASSSAPTSRNTEAFF.

This sequence joins TRBV7-8 and TRBJ2-1; TRBD2 matches at 10 bases. The CDR3 is 15 residues long. V shed 5 bases, J shed 8 bases, and the junction held 9 bases outside the gene matches. Germline CDR1 SGHVS, CDR2 FQNEAQ. For the CDR3, the DNA is TGTGCCAGCAGCCCGAGCGGGGGGGCACTGCATGAGCAGTTCTTC. It specifies CASSPSGGALHEQFF.

The rearrangement uses TRBV6-1 and TRBJ2-5; possible D gene TRBD2, 7 bases. Germline assignment: CDR1 MNHNS and CDR2 SASEGT. The CDR3 runs 15 residues. Trimming took off 7 bases at V and 3 bases at J, with 18 bases between the two ends. This CDR3 is CASKVSAGAKETQYF. CDR3 in DNA: TGTGCCAGCAAGGTGAGCGCGGGGGCGAAAGAGACCCAGTACTTC.

V gene TRBV4-1 combines with J gene TRBJ1-2; D ambiguous. The ends were cut back, 1 base at V and 4 bases at J, with 10 bases in the middle. The CDR3 is 14 residues long. CDR1 is MGHRA and CDR2 is YSYEKL in the germline V gene. The CDR3 loop is CASSQGKGGYGYTF. The CDR3 nucleotides are TGCGCCAGCAGCCAAGGGAAGGGAGGCTATGGCTACACCTTC.

This clone was picked up one time. The gene calls are TRBV7-6 and TRBJ2-1; D possibly corresponds to TRBD2 (6 bases). V lost 1 base and J 4 bases, leaving 14 bases between the germline ends. Germline loops: CDR1 SGHVS, CDR2 FNYEAQ. This CDR3 comprises 16 residues. For the CDR3, the DNA is TGTGCCAGCAGCTTAGTGGGGGGAAGGAATTACAATGAGCAGTTCTTC. This translates into CASSLVGGRNYNEQFF.

This chain connects TRBV5-4 to TRBJ1-1; no reliable D call. The germline V gene encodes CDR1 SGHNT and CDR2 YYREEE (reference sequence). V was pared by 3 bases and J by 7 bases, with 10 bases between. The CDR3 is 12 amino acids. The CDR3 DNA reads TGTGCCAGCAGCTCGGACGGGAATGAAGCTTTCTTT. Protein product: CASSSDGNEAFF. The complete variable domain, with remaining parts taken from reference TRBV5-4 and TRBJ1-1, reads ETGVTQSPTHLIKTRGQQVTLRCSSQSGHNTVSWYQQALGQGPQFIFQYYREEENGRGNFPPRFSGLQFPNYSSELNVNALELDDSALYLCASSSDGNEAFFGQGTRLTVV.

This clone is a singleton in its sample. The chain combines TRBV5-4 with TRBJ2-7; TRBD1 might be the D (6 bases). Trimming took off 4 bases at V and 2 bases at J, with 19 bases between the two ends. The CDR3 is made up of 16 amino acids. CDR1 and CDR2 from the germline V gene are SGHNT and YYREEE (reference sequence). The CDR3 sequence is CASSKYSTGLAYEQYF. Here the CDR3 DNA reads TGTGCCAGCAGCAAATACTCTACAGGGTTGGCCTACGAGCAGTACTTC.

V gene TRBV29-1 combines with J gene TRBJ2-5; 7 bases match TRBD1. The V and J ends lost 5 bases and 3 bases, in that order; junction bases with no gene match: 3. There are 12 residues in the CDR3. Germline assignment: CDR1 SQVTM and CDR2 ANQGSEA. The CDR3 bases are TGCAGCGTTTCGGGACAGAAAGAGACCCAGTACTTC. Encoded protein: CSVSGQKETQYF.

The chain employs TRBV7-2 and TRBJ1-4; tentative D call: TRBD1 (5 bases). The CDR3 is 15 amino acids. Trimming pared 0 bases from V and 5 bases from J, leaving 10 bases between. Germline assignment: CDR1 SGHTA and CDR2 FQGNSA. The DNA for the CDR3 is TGTGCCAGCAGCTTAGCGCCGGGGCGAAATGAAAAACTGTTTTTT. Translation gives CASSLAPGRNEKLFF.

This clone was recorded once. The chain couples TRBV4-1 to TRBJ2-3; 9 nucleotides agree with TRBD2. Germline V CDR1 and CDR2: MGHRA, YSYEKL. This CDR3 contains 17 residues. V trimming: 1 base; J trimming: 6 bases; junction bases outside the gene matches: 11. In DNA, the CDR3 is TGCGCCAGCAGCCAAGGACCCGGGCGGGGGGGCGGGGATACGCAGTATTTT. The encoded protein is CASSQGPGRGGGDTQYF.

The V and J genes are TRBV6-1 and TRBJ2-3; a possible D gene is TRBD2 (5 bases). The CDR3 consists of 15 residues. With 5 bases removed from V and 0 bases from J, the gap between germline ends came to 12 bases. The germline V gene has CDR1 MNHNS and CDR2 SASEGT. CDR3 bases: TGTGCCAGCAGTTCTCGGCGGACTAGCACAGATACGCAGTATTTT. Amino acids: CASSSRRTSTDTQYF.

This chain connects TRBV4-1 to TRBJ1-1, with D possibly matching TRBD1 (6 bases). Trimming removed 4 bases from V and 1 base from J, with 13 bases in between. Germline CDR1 and CDR2: MGHRA and YSYEKL. CDR3 length equals 15 residues. CDR3 nucleotides: TGCGCCAGCAGCCCGTGGACAGTTCCGAACACTGAAGCTTTCTTT. Its protein product is CASSPWTVPNTEAFF.

This chain joins TRBV5-1 and TRBJ2-1; 9 bases map to TRBD1. CDR1 and CDR2 from the germline V gene are SGHRS and YFSETQ. The CDR3 consists of 15 residues. Trimming took 3 bases from V and 3 from J; bases not matched to a gene: 4. Here the CDR3 DNA reads TGCGCCAGCAGCTCCGGGACAGGGAACTACAATGAGCAGTTCTTC. Translated: CASSSGTGNYNEQFF.

This sequence joins TRBV5-1 and TRBJ1-2; 8 nucleotides line up with TRBD1. The CDR3 runs 15 residues. Germline CDR1 and CDR2: SGHRS and YFSETQ. The ends lost 4 bases at V and 5 bases at J; junction bases unmatched: 10. CDR3 residues: CASSNRTGRPYGYTF. The DNA for the CDR3 is TGCGCCAGCAGCAATCGGACAGGGAGACCATATGGCTACACCTTC.

The chain has TRBV2 and TRBJ2-7, with 9 bases identical to TRBD2. V dropped 6 bases and J dropped 3; count of bases not matched to a gene: 3. Per germline, CDR1 SNHLY and CDR2 FYNNEI. This CDR3 comprises 13 residues. The CDR3, as DNA: TGTGCCAGCAGGACTAGCGGAATCTACGAGCAGTACTTC. Translated, it gives CASRTSGIYEQYF.

The rearrangement links TRBV18 to TRBJ1-3; no firm D call. The CDR3 has 14 residues. CDR1 is KGHSH and CDR2 is LQKENI in the germline V gene. V dropped 6 bases and J dropped 0 bases, with 9 bases sitting between them. This CDR3 reads CASSHRASGNTIYF. Written as DNA, the CDR3 is TGTGCCAGCTCGCATCGGGCCTCTGGAAACACCATATATTTT.

The V gene is TRBV20-1, the J gene TRBJ2-7, with TRBD1 identical over 8 bases. The V gene end was trimmed by 7 bases and the J gene end by 5 bases; junction bases not matched to a gene: 4. Germline CDR1 reads DFQATT; CDR2 reads SNEGSKA (reference sequence). This CDR3 region has 11 residues. The CDR3 reads CSVDRAHEQYF. In nucleotides, the CDR3 is TGCAGTGTGGACAGGGCGCACGAGCAGTACTTC.

The chain uses TRBV6-5 and TRBJ1-4, with 9 bases that match TRBD1. The CDR3 extends over 16 amino acids. J lost 5 bases, V lost 2 bases, and 6 bases had no gene match. Germline V gene data show CDR1 as MNHEY and CDR2 as SVGAGI. The CDR3 nucleotides are TGTGCCAGCAGTTACCGGACAGGGGCGCTAAATGAAAAACTGTTTTTT. Its translation: CASSYRTGALNEKLFF.

CDR3 coding DNA: TGTGCCAGTAGCAAAGGGACAAATCCCGCCCCGAATGGCTACACCTTC. Translating it yields CASSKGTNPAPNGYTF. J is TRBJ1-2 and V is TRBV19; tentatively, D is TRBD1 (6 bases). V lost 6 bases and J 6 bases, leaving 23 bases between the germline ends. Germline CDR1 and CDR2: LNHDA and SQIVND (reference sequence). The CDR3 covers 16 residues. The full variable domain, in which reference TRBV19 and TRBJ1-2 provide the parts outside the CDR3, is DGGITQSPKYLFRKEGQNVTLSCEQNLNHDAMYWYRQDPGQGLRLIYYSQIVNDFQKGDIAEGYSVSREKKESFPLTVTSAQKNPTAFYLCASSKGTNPAPNGYTFGSGTRLTVV.

The chain is built from TRBV6-6 and TRBJ1-6, with a weak D call TRBD1 (5 bases). Germline V gene data show CDR1 as MNHNY and CDR2 as SVGAGI (reference sequence). V was trimmed by 4 bases and J by 10 bases, leaving 20 bases between them. CDR3 length: 16 residues. CDR3 loop: CASSSLAGGINSPLHF. CDR3 in DNA: TGTGCCAGCAGTTCTCTAGCGGGGGGAATAAACTCACCCCTCCACTTT.

V is TRBV7-9 and J is TRBJ1-1; D is perhaps TRBD1 (6 bases). The CDR3 loop spans 15 amino acids. Germline V gene sequence: CDR1 SEHNR, CDR2 FQNEAQ (reference sequence). Trimming shortened V by 3 bases and J by 0 bases, and 11 bases separated the two germline ends. CDR3 protein: CASSLRGVMNTEAFF. CDR3 in DNA: TGTGCCAGCAGCTTGAGGGGGGTAATGAACACTGAAGCTTTCTTT. Supplemented by reference TRBV7-9 and TRBJ1-1, the full variable domain reads DTGVSQNPRHKITKRGQNVTFRCDPISEHNRLYWYRQTLGQGPEFLTYFQNEAQLEKSRLLSDRFSAERPKGSFSTLEIQRTEQGDSAMYLCASSLRGVMNTEAFFGQGTRLTVV.

The chain recombines TRBV14 with TRBJ1-6; 8 bases are shared with TRBD1. Losses at the gene ends were 6 bases for V and 5 bases for J; bases not matched to a gene: 6. In germline, CDR1 is SGHDN, CDR2 FVKESK. The CDR3 spans 15 residues. CDR3 bases: TGTGCCAGCAGACCTACGGGACAGGATAATTCACCCCTCCACTTT. Amino acids: CASRPTGQDNSPLHF.

V and J are TRBV7-3 and TRBJ2-5; D unresolved. V was cut by 5 bases and J by 0 bases, with 10 bases left in between. Germline V gene sequence: CDR1 SGHTA, CDR2 FQGTGA. This CDR3 has 14 amino acids. The CDR3 sequence: CASSNHKDQETQYF. The CDR3 region has the DNA TGTGCCAGCAGCAACCACAAAGACCAAGAGACCCAGTACTTC.

This chain connects TRBV29-1 to TRBJ1-1; D is undetermined. The CDR3 is 12 residues long. V was trimmed by 4 bases and J by 2 bases, leaving 8 bases between them. The germline V gene has CDR1 SQVTM and CDR2 ANQGSEA. CDR3 residues: CSVGTANTEAFF. The CDR3 nucleotides read TGCAGCGTTGGTACAGCCAACACTGAAGCTTTCTTT.

The genes are TRBV18 and TRBJ1-5; D gene ambiguous. Trimming left V 5 bases short and J 7 bases short, with 12 bases between. The CDR3 runs 13 residues. From germline, CDR1 is KGHSH and CDR2 LQKENI. CDR3 nucleotide sequence: TGTGCCAGCTCAATCTCTGGAGACCAGCCCCAGCATTTT. Residues: CASSISGDQPQHF.

The rearrangement uses TRBV6-1 and TRBJ2-7; D is possibly TRBD2 (6 bases). The CDR3 totals 12 residues. Trimming shortened V by 11 bases and J by 1 base, and 12 bases separated the two germline ends. The germline gives CDR1 MNHNS, CDR2 SASEGT. The CDR3 nucleotides read TGTGCCGGGGGGAAGGAATCCTACGAGCAGTACTTC. It specifies CAGGKESYEQYF.